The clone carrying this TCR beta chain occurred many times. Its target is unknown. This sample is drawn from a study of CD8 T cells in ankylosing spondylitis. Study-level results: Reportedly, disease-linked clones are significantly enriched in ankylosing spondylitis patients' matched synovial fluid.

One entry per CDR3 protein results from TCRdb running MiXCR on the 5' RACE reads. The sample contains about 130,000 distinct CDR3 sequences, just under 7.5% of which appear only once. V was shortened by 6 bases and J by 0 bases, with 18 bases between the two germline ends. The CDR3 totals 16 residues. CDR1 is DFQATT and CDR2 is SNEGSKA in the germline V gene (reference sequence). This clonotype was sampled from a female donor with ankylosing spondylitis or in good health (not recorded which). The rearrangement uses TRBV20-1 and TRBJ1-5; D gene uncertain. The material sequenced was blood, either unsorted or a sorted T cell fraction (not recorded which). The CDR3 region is CSARTGGSYSNQPQHF. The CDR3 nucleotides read TGCAGTGCCCGCACGGGCGGCAGCTATAGCAATCAGCCCCAGCATTTT.